One sample yielded the 23 T cell receptor beta chains listed below, sequenced in a study of blood T cell repertoires in COVID-19. The protocol was immunoSEQ multiplex PCR, while the TCRdb copy is restricted to in-frame clones and leaves out a portion. Of some 220,000 clones in the sample, 75% to 85% are singletons; the top ten hold approximately 5.7%. Sequencing was performed on peripheral blood. Receptors were obtained from a human donor in a cohort sampled during active COVID-19.

This chain uses TRBV12-5 with TRBJ2-1; 9 positions match TRBD1. V shed 5 bases and J 6 bases; nucleotides not matched to a gene: 8. In germline, CDR1 is LGHNT, CDR2 FRNRAP. The CDR3 consists of 15 residues. CDR3 DNA: TGTGCTAGTGGTCCCCGGACAGGGGATCTCAATGAGCAGTTCTTC. Its protein is CASGPRTGDLNEQFF.

V is TRBV5-1 and J is TRBJ2-1, with TRBD2 matching 16 bases. Trimming removed 4 bases from V and 2 bases from J; junction bases left unmatched: 12. The germline gives CDR1 SGHRS, CDR2 YFSETQ. This CDR3 is built from 20 residues. CDR3 protein: CASSNQAGTSGRATYNEQFF. Here the CDR3 DNA reads TGCGCCAGCAGCAACCAGGCCGGGACTAGCGGGAGGGCCACCTACAATGAGCAGTTCTTC.

The rearrangement uses TRBV9 and TRBJ2-5; TRBD1 matches at 8 bases. J was trimmed by 1 base and V by 3 bases; bases with no gene match: 8. From germline, CDR1 is SGDLS and CDR2 YYNGEE. The CDR3 covers 16 residues. Here the CDR3 reads CASSARQGLRQETQYF. CDR3 nucleotides: TGTGCCAGCAGCGCACGACAGGGGCTACGCCAAGAGACCCAGTACTTC. The variable domain in full, completed from reference TRBV9 and TRBJ2-5, reads DSGVTQTPKHLITATGQRVTLRCSPRSGDLSVYWYQQSLDQGLQFLIQYYNGEERAKGNILERFSAQQFPDLHSELNLSSLELGDSALYFCASSARQGLRQETQYFGPGTRLLVL.

This chain links TRBV4-1 with TRBJ1-1; a possible D gene is TRBD1 (5 bases). The CDR3 has 15 amino acids. Trimming left V 4 bases short and J 0 bases short, with 12 bases between. Germline CDR1 and CDR2: MGHRA and YSYEKL. The CDR3 is CASSRGTDMNTEAFF. As DNA, the CDR3 is TGCGCCAGCAGCCGAGGGACTGACATGAACACTGAAGCTTTCTTT.

The V gene is TRBV19, the J gene TRBJ1-2, with D possibly being TRBD1 (6 bases). Per the germline V gene, CDR1 is LNHDA and CDR2 is SQIVND (reference sequence). Trimming cost V 5 bases and J 0 bases, with 10 bases left between them. This CDR3 has 14 amino acids. The CDR3 DNA sequence: TGTGCCAGTAGTGAACAGGGAGCTAACTATGGCTACACCTTC. Encoded protein: CASSEQGANYGYTF.

The rearrangement links TRBV29-1 to TRBJ1-1; D is possibly TRBD1 (5 bases). The CDR3 has 13 amino acids. The V and J ends lost 2 bases and 2 bases respectively, with 9 bases between them. Germline V CDR1 and CDR2: SQVTM, ANQGSEA. CDR3 amino acids: CSVERGRNTEAFF. DNA of the CDR3: TGCAGCGTTGAAAGGGGCCGTAACACTGAAGCTTTCTTT. Drawing the rest from reference TRBV29-1 and TRBJ1-1, the complete variable domain is SAVISQKPSRDICQRGTSLTIQCQVDSQVTMMFWYRQQPGQSLTLIATANQGSEATYESGFVIDKFPISRPNLTFSTLTVSNMSPEDSSIYLCSVERGRNTEAFFGQGTRLTVV.

The chain has TRBV10-2 and TRBJ1-3; D gene unclear. The V gene's germline CDR1 is WSHSY and CDR2 SAAADI. Trimming left V 1 base short and J 0 bases short, with 7 bases between. There are 15 residues in the CDR3. The CDR3 DNA sequence: TGCGCCAGCAGTGAGTTAGCCCACTCTGGAAACACCATATATTTT. Translation gives CASSELAHSGNTIYF.

The V gene is TRBV27, the J gene TRBJ2-3; D is ambiguous. V dropped 3 bases and J dropped 4 bases, with 8 bases sitting between them. CDR3 length: 13 residues. Germline loops: CDR1 MNHEY, CDR2 SMNVEV (reference sequence). The CDR3 coding sequence is TGTGCCAGCAGTTTCGTATCGGCAGATACGCAGTATTTT. It specifies CASSFVSADTQYF.

The chain has TRBV5-1 and TRBJ1-5; D gene uncertain. In germline, CDR1 is SGHRS, CDR2 YFSETQ. V lost 0 bases and J lost 0, with 10 bases in between. The CDR3 is made up of 16 amino acids. The CDR3 DNA reads as TGCGCCAGCAGCTTGGATTGGAGTTATAGCAATCAGCCCCAGCATTTT. It is translated as CASSLDWSYSNQPQHF.

V usage is TRBV6-4 and J usage is TRBJ2-1, with 7 bases lining up with TRBD2. CDR1 is MRHNA and CDR2 is SNTAGT in the germline V gene. The trim removed 3 bases at V and 4 bases at J, leaving 6 bases unmatched. The CDR3 runs 15 residues. The CDR3: CASSEELARYNEQFF. In DNA form, the CDR3 reads TGTGCCAGCAGTGAAGAACTAGCGAGATACAATGAGCAGTTCTTC.

This chain joins TRBV12-5 and TRBJ1-2, with D unclear. The CDR3 spans 11 residues. Trimming left V 5 bases short and J 3 bases short, with 4 bases between. CDR1 LGHNT and CDR2 FRNRAP come from the germline V gene. The CDR3 sequence: CASGLHYGYTF. The CDR3 nucleotides are TGTGCTAGTGGTCTCCACTATGGCTACACCTTC.

This chain uses TRBV27 with TRBJ1-6, with unresolved D. Per the germline V gene, CDR1 is MNHEY and CDR2 is SMNVEV (reference sequence). This CDR3 region has 12 residues. Trimming removed 0 bases at V and 14 bases at J, with 8 bases between. CDR3 in DNA: TGTGCCAGCAGTTTATCCAGTTCGACCCTCCACTTT. Translated, it gives CASSLSSSTLHF.

The genes are TRBV5-1 and TRBJ2-7; TRBD1 agrees at 7 bases. With V trimmed by 1 base and J by 5 bases, 6 bases remained unmatched. Germline V CDR1 and CDR2: SGHRS, YFSETQ. CDR3 size: 14 residues. This CDR3 is CASSLRTGLDEQYF. In nucleotides, the CDR3 is TGCGCCAGCAGCTTGAGGACAGGCCTCGACGAGCAGTACTTC.

Only one count was recorded for this clone. The rearrangement uses TRBV4-1 and TRBJ2-6; TRBD2 aligns across 7 bases. The CDR3 covers 21 residues. V lost 1 base to trimming and J lost 2 bases; unmatched junction nucleotides: 17. CDR1 MGHRA and CDR2 YSYEKL come from the germline V gene. CDR3: CASSQGGRVTSRSAGANVLTF. The CDR3 DNA reads TGCGCCAGCAGCCAAGGAGGGAGGGTCACGAGCCGGTCGGCTGGGGCCAACGTCCTGACTTTC.

The rearrangement links TRBV30 to TRBJ1-2; 8 bases fit TRBD1. The CDR3 covers 14 residues. With 5 bases clipped from V and 3 bases from J, the junction kept 8 bases outside the gene matches. CDR1 and CDR2 (germline): GTSNPN, SVGIG (reference sequence). In nucleotides, the CDR3 is TGTGCCTGGGCAGAGACAGGGGAGTACTATGGCTACACCTTC. Its protein is CAWAETGEYYGYTF.

The chain employs TRBV5-4 and TRBJ2-3; tentative D call: TRBD2 (5 bases). In germline, CDR1 is SGHNT, CDR2 YYREEE (reference sequence). This CDR3 has 15 residues. Trimming left V 4 bases short and J 0 bases short, with 12 bases between. The CDR3 sequence: CASSPEVASTDTQYF. The DNA of the CDR3 is TGTGCCAGCAGCCCCGAAGTAGCGAGCACAGATACGCAGTATTTT.

The rearrangement joins TRBV11-2 to TRBJ1-3; 9 bases are a match to TRBD1. V lost 5 bases to trimming and J lost 9 bases; unmatched junction nucleotides: 11. CDR3 length: 15 residues. CDR1 and CDR2 from the germline V gene are SGHAT and FQNNGV. For the CDR3, the DNA is TGTGCCAGCAGCGCGCGGACAGGGGCCGTCGGCACCATATATTTT. It encodes CASSARTGAVGTIYF.

The chain couples TRBV24-1 to TRBJ2-3; unclear D gene. The CDR3 covers 15 residues. Germline V gene sequence: CDR1 KGHDR, CDR2 SFDVKD. V was clipped by 5 bases and J by 1 base, with 12 bases between them. The CDR3 DNA sequence: TGTGCCACCAGTGTGACTGAAGTGGGCACAGATACGCAGTATTTT. It translates to CATSVTEVGTDTQYF.

The chain joins TRBV10-3 to TRBJ2-7; the D gene is possibly TRBD2 (5 bases). Germline V gene data show CDR1 as ENHRY and CDR2 as SYGVKD. The V end lost 10 bases, the J end lost 0 bases, and 16 bases lay between the germline ends. The CDR3 sequence is 14 residues long. Here the CDR3 reads CATRPSGNSYEQYF. CDR3 DNA: TGTGCCACCAGACCCTCCGGGAACTCCTACGAGCAGTACTTC.

The gene calls are TRBV20-1 and TRBJ1-4; no firm D call. CDR3 length: 11 residues. Per the germline V gene, CDR1 is DFQATT and CDR2 is SNEGSKA (reference sequence). V was pared by 6 bases and J by 8 bases, with 10 bases between. The CDR3 loop reads CSARNQEKLFF. In DNA, the CDR3 is TGCAGTGCAAGAAATCAAGAAAAACTGTTTTTT.

This clone has only a few counts. The chain couples TRBV6-1 to TRBJ1-1; the D gene is possibly TRBD1 (5 bases). This CDR3 has 12 residues. Germline CDR1 reads MNHNS; CDR2 reads SASEGT. The V end was cut by 2 bases, the J end by 7 bases, with 8 bases between. The DNA for the CDR3 is TGTGCCAGCAGTGAAAGGGGCAGTGAAGCTTTCTTT. Its translation: CASSERGSEAFF.

The rearrangement uses TRBV6-5 and TRBJ1-1; D perhaps matches TRBD1 (5 bases). V was pared by 0 bases and J by 4 bases, with 12 bases between. This CDR3 has 15 residues. Germline assignment: CDR1 MNHEY and CDR2 SVGAGI. The CDR3 region has the DNA TGTGCCAGCAGTTACTCGGTGGGGCGGAGCACTGAAGCTTTCTTT. Protein: CASSYSVGRSTEAFF.

The chain is built from TRBV3-1 (or the pseudogene TRBV3-2) and TRBJ2-5; maybe TRBD2 (6 bases). CDR1 LGHDT and CDR2 YNNKEL come from the germline V gene (reference sequence). Trimming stripped 7 bases from V and 8 bases from J, with 26 bases between. CDR3 length: 16 residues. The CDR3 region is CASKPRIRDPGLTQYF. The CDR3, as DNA: TGTGCCAGCAAGCCCCGAATCCGGGACCCTGGACTAACCCAGTACTTC.